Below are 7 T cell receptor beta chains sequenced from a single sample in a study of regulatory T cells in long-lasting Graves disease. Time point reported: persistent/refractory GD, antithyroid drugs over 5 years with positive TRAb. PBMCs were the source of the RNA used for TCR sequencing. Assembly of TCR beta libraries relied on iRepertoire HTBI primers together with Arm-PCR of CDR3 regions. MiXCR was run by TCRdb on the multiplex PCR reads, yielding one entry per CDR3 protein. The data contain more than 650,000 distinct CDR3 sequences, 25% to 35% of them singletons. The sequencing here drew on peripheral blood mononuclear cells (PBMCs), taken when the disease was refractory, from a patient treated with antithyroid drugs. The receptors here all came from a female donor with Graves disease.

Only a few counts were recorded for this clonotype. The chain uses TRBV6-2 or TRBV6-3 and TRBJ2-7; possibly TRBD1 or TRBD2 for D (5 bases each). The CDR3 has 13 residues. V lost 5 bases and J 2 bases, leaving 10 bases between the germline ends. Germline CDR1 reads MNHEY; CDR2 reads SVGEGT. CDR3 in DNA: TGTGCCAGCAGTCGACGAGGGGCCTACGAGCAGTACTTC. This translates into CASSRRGAYEQYF.

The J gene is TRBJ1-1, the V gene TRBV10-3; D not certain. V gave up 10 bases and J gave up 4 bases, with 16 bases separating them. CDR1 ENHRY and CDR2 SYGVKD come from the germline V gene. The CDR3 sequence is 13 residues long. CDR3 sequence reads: CASWTASGTEAFF. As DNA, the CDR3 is TGTGCCAGTTGGACCGCCTCGGGCACTGAAGCTTTCTTT.

The CDR3 DNA follows: TGTGCCAGCAGTTTAGCTCTGGGGGGCTCCTTTTACGAGCAGTACTTC. Its translation is CASSLALGGSFYEQYF. V and J are TRBV27 and TRBJ2-7; either TRBD1 or TRBD2 may supply D (6 bases each). Germline V gene sequence: CDR1 MNHEY, CDR2 SMNVEV (reference sequence). CDR3 length: 16 amino acids. Trimming removed 2 bases from V and 4 bases from J, with 18 bases in between.

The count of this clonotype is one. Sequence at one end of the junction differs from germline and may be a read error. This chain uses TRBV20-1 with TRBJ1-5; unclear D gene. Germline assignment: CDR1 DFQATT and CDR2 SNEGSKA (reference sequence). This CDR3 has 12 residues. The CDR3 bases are TGCAGTGCTAGATATAGCAATCAGCTCCAGCATTTT. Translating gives CSARYSNQLQHF.

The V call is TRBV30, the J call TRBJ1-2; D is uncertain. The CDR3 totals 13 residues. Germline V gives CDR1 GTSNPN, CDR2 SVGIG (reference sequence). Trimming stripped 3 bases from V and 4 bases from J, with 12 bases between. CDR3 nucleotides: TGTGCCTGGAGCCCCACAGCCTTCTATGGCTACACCTTC. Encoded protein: CAWSPTAFYGYTF.

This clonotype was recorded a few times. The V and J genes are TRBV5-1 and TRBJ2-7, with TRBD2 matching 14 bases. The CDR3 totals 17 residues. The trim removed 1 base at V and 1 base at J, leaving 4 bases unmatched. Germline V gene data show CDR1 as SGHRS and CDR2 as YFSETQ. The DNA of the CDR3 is TGCGCCAGCAGCTTGAGAGGGACTAGCGGGAGTTCCTACGAGCAGTACTTC. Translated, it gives CASSLRGTSGSSYEQYF. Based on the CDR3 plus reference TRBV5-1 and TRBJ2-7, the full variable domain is KAGVTQTPRYLIKTRGQQVTLSCSPISGHRSVSWYQQTPGQGLQFLFEYFSETQRNKGNFPGRFSGRQFSNSRSEMNVSTLELGDSALYLCASSLRGTSGSSYEQYFGPGTRLTVT.

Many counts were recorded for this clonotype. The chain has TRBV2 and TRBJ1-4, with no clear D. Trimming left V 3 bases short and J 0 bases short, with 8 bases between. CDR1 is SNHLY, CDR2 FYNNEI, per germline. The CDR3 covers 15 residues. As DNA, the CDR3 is TGTGCCAGCAGTGATGGTCTAGCAACTAATGAAAAACTGTTTTTT. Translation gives CASSDGLATNEKLFF.